Following are 32 T cell receptor beta chains from one sample sequenced in a study of CD8 T cells in ankylosing spondylitis. One entry per CDR3 protein, called by TCRdb with MiXCR from the 5' RACE reads. The data contain fewer than 200,000 distinct CDR3 sequences, 9.8% of them singletons. The sequencing sample was made of blood, either unsorted or a sorted T cell fraction (not recorded which). Receptor source: a female donor with ankylosing spondylitis or in good health (not recorded which).

This clonotype came up a few times. The chain uses TRBV6-1 and TRBJ2-2; no firm D call. The V end lost 7 bases, the J end lost 5 bases, and 11 bases lay between the germline ends. The length of the CDR3 is 13 residues. Per germline, CDR1 MNHNS and CDR2 SASEGT. CDR3 DNA: TGTGCCAGCACTGGGAAATCGACCGGGGAGCTGTTTTTT. It yields the protein CASTGKSTGELFF.

In this sample, this clonotype turned up a few times. The chain couples TRBV24-1 to TRBJ2-1; D gene ambiguous. Per germline, CDR1 KGHDR and CDR2 SFDVKD. The V gene lost 5 bases and the J gene lost 6 bases, with 7 bases spanning the gap. The CDR3 contains 12 residues. CDR3 protein: CATSVGGNEQFF. The DNA of the CDR3 is TGTGCCACCAGTGTAGGCGGCAATGAGCAGTTCTTC.

The V and J genes are TRBV27 and TRBJ2-1; D is perhaps TRBD2 (5 bases). This CDR3 comprises 15 residues. The V gene's germline CDR1 is MNHEY and CDR2 SMNVEV (reference sequence). Trimming cost V 6 bases and J 0 bases, with 12 bases left between them. The CDR3 is CASSPGLPSYNEQFF. The CDR3 nucleotides are TGTGCCAGCAGCCCAGGACTGCCCTCCTACAATGAGCAGTTCTTC.

This clonotype was seen many times. This sequence joins TRBV29-1 and TRBJ1-1; no clear D gene. V dropped 4 bases and J dropped 1 base, with 7 bases sitting between them. The CDR3 is 12 amino acids. Germline CDR1 and CDR2: SQVTM and ANQGSEA. Here the CDR3 DNA reads TGCAGCGTTGGGTCAGGGAACACTGAAGCTTTCTTT. Amino acids: CSVGSGNTEAFF.

Only a few counts were recorded for this clonotype. V usage is TRBV3-1 and J usage is TRBJ2-4; 8 bases are shared with TRBD1. CDR1 is LGHDT, CDR2 YNNKEL, per germline (reference sequence). With V trimmed by 1 base and J by 6 bases, 8 bases remained unmatched. The CDR3 has 16 amino acids. The CDR3 is CASSQVRTGKRNIQYF. In DNA form, the CDR3 reads TGTGCCAGCAGCCAAGTCAGGACAGGGAAGCGAAACATTCAGTACTTC.

Ten or more counts support this clonotype. This chain connects TRBV5-5 to TRBJ2-1, with TRBD1 matching 10 bases. Trimming at V came to 0 bases and at J to 10 bases, leaving 7 bases not matched to a gene. The CDR3 is 15 residues long. Germline CDR1 is SGHKS and CDR2 is YYEKEE (reference sequence). The CDR3 sequence: CASSLEDRGAREQFF. As DNA, the CDR3 is TGTGCCAGCAGCTTGGAGGACAGGGGGGCGAGAGAGCAGTTCTTC.

This clonotype was recorded a few times. The chain joins TRBV28 to TRBJ2-1; D is perhaps TRBD1 (6 bases). CDR3 length equals 16 residues. Germline CDR1 and CDR2: MDHEN and SYDVKM. Trimming shortened V by 3 bases and J by 2 bases, and 14 bases separated the two germline ends. The CDR3 region has the DNA TGTGCCAGCAGTTTTGGTCACAGGGAGACCTACAATGAGCAGTTCTTC. It yields the protein CASSFGHRETYNEQFF.

This clonotype was observed a handful of times. The V gene is TRBV7-2, the J gene TRBJ1-1; possible D gene TRBD1, 6 bases. Trimming took off 7 bases at V and 0 bases at J, with 18 bases between the two ends. Germline V gene lookup returns CDR1 SGHTA and CDR2 FQGNSA. The CDR3 spans 16 residues. The CDR3 nucleotides read TGTGCCAGCACCCCAAACAGGGACCTCATGAACACTGAAGCTTTCTTT. This sequence encodes CASTPNRDLMNTEAFF. The full variable domain, rest sourced from reference TRBV7-2 and TRBJ1-1, is GAGVSQSPSNKVTEKGKDVELRCDPISGHTALYWYRQSLGQGLEFLIYFQGNSAPDKSGLPSDRFSAERTGGSVSTLTIQRTQQEDSAVYLCASTPNRDLMNTEAFFGQGTRLTVV.

The sample holds many counts of this clonotype. This chain uses TRBV11-2 with TRBJ1-4, with a tentative D call TRBD1 (5 bases). Germline-derived CDR1 and CDR2 are SGHAT and FQNNGV. Between the trimmed V and J ends, which lost 3 bases and 0 bases, there was a span of 5 bases. CDR3 length equals 14 residues. CDR3 DNA sequence: TGTGCCAGCAGCTTGACAGCAACTAATGAAAAACTGTTTTTT. Translating it yields CASSLTATNEKLFF.

This clonotype was observed at least ten times. The rearrangement joins TRBV25-1 to TRBJ2-5; D is undetermined. The CDR3 loop spans 15 amino acids. Germline CDR1 MGHDK, CDR2 SYGVNS. V gave up 4 bases and J gave up 5 bases, with 17 bases separating them. The CDR3 DNA follows: TGTGCCAGCAGTGCGCCTGACTCGCTCGGCGAGACCCAGTACTTC. Residues: CASSAPDSLGETQYF.

A few counts support this clonotype. The rearrangement joins TRBV27 to TRBJ2-1; 10 nucleotides agree with TRBD2. With V trimmed by 6 bases and J by 12 bases, 8 bases remained unmatched. The length of the CDR3 is 13 residues. CDR1 and CDR2 (germline): MNHEY, SMNVEV (reference sequence). The CDR3 spells CASSLAGDGGQFF. DNA of the CDR3: TGTGCCAGCAGCCTAGCGGGAGATGGAGGGCAGTTCTTC.

The chain joins TRBV24-1 to TRBJ1-1, with no clear D. Between the trimmed V and J ends, which lost 5 bases and 1 base, there was a span of 13 bases. CDR3 size: 15 residues. Germline V gene lookup returns CDR1 KGHDR and CDR2 SFDVKD. Here the CDR3 reads CATSAGRLTNTEAFF. DNA for the CDR3: TGTGCCACCAGTGCAGGCAGGCTCACGAACACTGAAGCTTTCTTT.

This clonotype was observed a few times. The chain carries TRBV6-2 or TRBV6-3 and TRBJ1-1; D is uncertain. The V gene's germline CDR1 is MNHEY and CDR2 SVGEGT. V was trimmed by 5 bases and J by 4 bases, leaving 20 bases between them. CDR3 length: 16 residues. This chain's CDR3 is CASSPLLGFPTTEAFF. The CDR3 nucleotides read TGTGCCAGCAGTCCACTACTCGGGTTTCCTACCACTGAAGCTTTCTTT.

V is TRBV7-7 and J is TRBJ2-1, with 8 bases lining up with TRBD2. The CDR3 runs to 13 residues. Germline CDR1 and CDR2: SSHAT and FNYEAQ (reference sequence). V lost 5 bases, J lost 10 bases, and 7 bases stayed unmatched. DNA for the CDR3: TGTGCCAGCAGCCAGATAGCGGGAAGGGAGCAGTTCTTC. Residues: CASSQIAGREQFF. Full variable domain (remainder filled in from reference TRBV7-7 and TRBJ2-1): GAGVSQSPRYKVTKRGQDVTLRCDPISSHATLYWYQQALGQGPEFLTYFNYEAQPDKSGLPSDRFSAERPEGSISTLTIQRTEQRDSAMYRCASSQIAGREQFFGPGTRLTVL.

This clonotype was seen ten or more times. The chain combines TRBV7-9 with TRBJ1-6; TRBD1 agrees at 7 bases. There are 15 residues in the CDR3. Unmatched junction bases numbered 7, after V lost 2 bases and J lost 9 bases. Germline CDR1 and CDR2: SEHNR and FQNEAQ (reference sequence). CDR3 amino acids: CASSLRRDSLSPLHF. The CDR3 DNA sequence: TGTGCCAGCAGCTTACGTCGGGACAGTCTTTCACCCCTCCACTTT.

This clonotype was recorded at least ten times. V is TRBV7-6 and J is TRBJ1-1; D may be TRBD1 (5 bases). The CDR3 spans 16 residues. Germline CDR1 is SGHVS and CDR2 is FNYEAQ. V lost 1 base, J lost 5 bases, and 17 bases lay in between. The CDR3 coding sequence is TGTGCCAGCAGCTTAGGGGGAACAGGCTTTGGGACTGAAGCTTTCTTT. This sequence encodes CASSLGGTGFGTEAFF.

This clonotype was seen repeatedly, ten times or more. The CDR3 DNA follows: TGCAGTGCTAGAGCCCTTGCGGGACCCACAGATACGCAGTATTTT. Its protein is CSARALAGPTDTQYF. The rearrangement joins TRBV20-1 to TRBJ2-3, with D possibly matching TRBD2 (6 bases). CDR1 and CDR2 (germline): DFQATT, SNEGSKA (reference sequence). V was shortened by 1 base and J by 2 bases, with 13 bases between the two germline ends. The length of the CDR3 is 15 residues.

This clonotype was observed a handful of times. V gene TRBV6-1 combines with J gene TRBJ2-7, with TRBD2 matching 11 bases. The ends lost 8 bases at V and 1 base at J; junction bases unmatched: 4. The CDR3 contains 14 residues. Germline CDR1 reads MNHNS; CDR2 reads SASEGT. The CDR3 region is CASSGLADSYEQYF. As DNA, the CDR3 is TGTGCCAGCTCGGGACTAGCGGATTCCTACGAGCAGTACTTC.

This clonotype occurred a few times. The chain employs TRBV20-1 and TRBJ2-3; 14 nucleotides agree with TRBD2. V lost 1 base to trimming and J lost 0 bases; unmatched junction nucleotides: 12. The CDR3 is 20 residues long. Germline V lookup: CDR1 DFQATT, CDR2 SNEGSKA (reference sequence). The CDR3 coding sequence is TGCAGTGCTAGAGGATTGGGGACTAGCGGGAGAGTGTCTAGCACAGATACGCAGTATTTT. It specifies CSARGLGTSGRVSSTDTQYF.

This clonotype was seen more than once but under ten times. The chain combines TRBV7-8 with TRBJ2-5, with unresolved D. This CDR3 region has 14 residues. Germline V lookup: CDR1 SGHVS, CDR2 FQNEAQ. V shed 2 bases and J shed 8 bases, with 15 bases lying between them. This chain's CDR3 is CASSLSGPRETQYF. The CDR3 DNA reads as TGTGCCAGCAGCTTATCAGGACCGAGAGAAACCCAGTACTTC.

The chain has TRBV24-1 and TRBJ2-1; D unresolved. Deletions cut 4 bases from V and 0 bases from J, with 6 bases between. The CDR3 is 14 residues long. Germline-derived CDR1 and CDR2 are KGHDR and SFDVKD. The CDR3 DNA sequence: TGTGCCACCAGTGACAGAAGCTCCTACAATGAGCAGTTCTTC. This sequence encodes CATSDRSSYNEQFF.

The chain joins TRBV4-3 to TRBJ2-7; D possibly corresponds to TRBD1 (6 bases). Germline V lookup: CDR1 LGHNA, CDR2 YSLEER. The length of the CDR3 is 14 residues. Trimming took off 1 base at V and 5 bases at J, with 12 bases between the two ends. The CDR3 nucleotides read TGCGCCAGCAGCCAAGCCGAGGGGGTGGACGAGCAGTACTTC. This sequence encodes CASSQAEGVDEQYF.

This clonotype has at least ten counts. V gene TRBV2 combines with J gene TRBJ2-3, with D perhaps TRBD2 (5 bases). The V end lost 0 bases, the J end lost 6 bases, and 10 bases lay between the germline ends. The germline V gene encodes CDR1 SNHLY and CDR2 FYNNEI. The CDR3 is made up of 14 amino acids. The CDR3: CASSEAGVGDTQYF. For the CDR3, the DNA is TGTGCCAGCAGTGAAGCGGGAGTGGGGGATACGCAGTATTTT.

About this clonotype itself: An end of the junction differs from the germline gene, which may be a read error. The rearrangement uses TRBV7-3 and TRBJ2-1, with unresolved D. The CDR3 totals 14 residues. CDR1 and CDR2 (germline): SGHTA, FQGTGA. The CDR3 nucleotides are TGTGCCATCAGCCCCACCGGGTCAGCCGAGGAGCAGTTCTTC. Translated: CAISPTGSAEEQFF. The complete variable domain, with remaining parts taken from reference TRBV7-3 and TRBJ2-1, reads GAGVSQTPSNKVTEKGKYVELRCDPISGHTALYWYRQSLGQGPEFLIYFQGTGAADDSGLPNDRFFAVRPEGSVSTLKIQRTERGDSAVYLCAISPTGSAEEQFFGPGTRLTVL.

Only a few counts were recorded for this clonotype. The CDR3 coding sequence is TGTGCCAGCAGCTCCCGACAGGGGGCGCAGACCGGGGAGCTGTTTTTT. Protein product: CASSSRQGAQTGELFF. The chain combines TRBV13 with TRBJ2-2, with 10 nucleotides matching TRBD1. J was trimmed by 5 bases and V by 4 bases; bases with no gene match: 7. The CDR3 length is 16 residues. Germline V gives CDR1 PRHDT, CDR2 FYEKMQ (reference sequence).

This clonotype occurred a few times. V usage is TRBV4-3 and J usage is TRBJ2-7; D is tentatively TRBD1 or TRBD2 (5 bases each). CDR3 size: 13 residues. The germline V and J ends were trimmed by 3 bases and 3 bases, with 9 bases remaining between them. In germline, CDR1 is LGHNA, CDR2 YSLEER. The DNA for the CDR3 is TGCGCCAGCAGCCAGGGGGTTAACTACGAGCAGTACTTC. This sequence encodes CASSQGVNYEQYF.

The J gene is TRBJ2-7, the V gene TRBV6-2 or TRBV6-3; 7 bases fit TRBD2. The germline V gene encodes CDR1 MNHEY and CDR2 SVGEGT. The ends lost 5 bases at V and 0 bases at J; junction bases unmatched: 10. The length of the CDR3 is 16 residues. CDR3 bases: TGTGCCAGCAGTACCGCGGGGGTTCAGGGCTCCTACGAGCAGTACTTC. Translation gives CASSTAGVQGSYEQYF.

The gene calls are TRBV2 and TRBJ2-1; D is possibly TRBD2 (6 bases). CDR3 size: 16 residues. Trimming stripped 6 bases from V and 2 bases from J, with 17 bases between. From germline, CDR1 is SNHLY and CDR2 FYNNEI. The CDR3 loop is CASRAIGGRPYNEQFF. For the CDR3, the DNA is TGTGCCAGCAGGGCTATAGGAGGGAGACCCTACAATGAGCAGTTCTTC. The full variable domain, in which reference TRBV2 and TRBJ2-1 provide the parts outside the CDR3, is EPEVTQTPSHQVTQMGQEVILRCVPISNHLYFYWYRQILGQKVEFLVSFYNNEISEKSEIFDDQFSVERPDGSNFTLKIRSTKLEDSAMYFCASRAIGGRPYNEQFFGPGTRLTVL.

The gene calls are TRBV12-3 or TRBV12-4 and TRBJ1-5, with unresolved D. This CDR3 region has 12 residues. V lost 7 bases, J lost 4 bases, and 8 bases lay in between. The CDR3 DNA sequence: TGTGCCAGCACCGGGGTTAATCAGCCCCAGCATTTT. This translates into CASTGVNQPQHF.

The rearrangement uses TRBV30 and TRBJ2-1; D is unclear. Trimming pared 1 base from V and 8 bases from J, leaving 15 bases between. The CDR3 is 14 residues long. CDR1 is GTSNPN, CDR2 SVGIG, per germline (reference sequence). The CDR3 DNA reads as TGTGCCTGGAGTGGGGCGCCAGGCGGCGATGAGCAGTTCTTC. It translates to CAWSGAPGGDEQFF.

This chain uses TRBV28 with TRBJ2-1; 10 nucleotides agree with TRBD2. Germline V gives CDR1 MDHEN, CDR2 SYDVKM. With V trimmed by 3 bases and J by 3 bases, 5 bases remained unmatched. The CDR3 has 16 amino acids. CDR3: CASSFRGLAVYNEQFF. The CDR3 DNA is TGTGCCAGCAGTTTCCGCGGACTAGCGGTCTACAATGAGCAGTTCTTC.

The V call is TRBV15, the J call TRBJ2-3, with 8 bases identical to TRBD2. The ends lost 8 bases at V and 4 bases at J; junction bases unmatched: 11. Germline-derived CDR1 and CDR2 are LNHNV and YYDKDF (reference sequence). The CDR3 contains 15 residues. This CDR3 reads CATVQEDSGADTQYF. The CDR3, as DNA: TGTGCCACCGTTCAGGAGGATAGCGGGGCAGATACGCAGTATTTT.